This T cell receptor (beta chain) was observed in a study of T-cell memory formation after mild COVID-19. Notes on the study in general: Clones that contracted clustered mainly in CM and EM if CD4+ and in EMRA if CD8+. Certain responding clones were present in pre-infection memory, suggesting participation of cross-reactive memory. Day 15 to 85 contracting clones showed balanced CD4/CD8; day 15 to 37 expanders favored CD4+. Second-wave clones reaching peak frequency on day 37 lacked confirmed SARS-CoV-2 specificity.

TCRdb reprocessed the 5' RACE reads with MiXCR, giving one entry per CDR3 protein. The profile covers over 150,000 distinct CDR3 sequences, with about an eighth appearing a single time and approximately 3.4% taken by the ten largest. A note on this clonotype: The antigen is not known.

CDR1 is ENHRY, CDR2 SYGVKD, per germline. With 6 bases removed from V and 3 bases from J, the gap between germline ends came to 14 bases. This CDR3 has 14 amino acids. The receptor was derived from a man between 18 and 35 years old who had mild COVID-19 (a few samples of this study predate the infection). Cell type and time point are not known. The rearrangement joins TRBV10-3 to TRBJ1-2, with unresolved D. Sequencing input: PBMCs or a T cell subset sorted from them (not recorded which). The CDR3 nucleotides read TGTGCCATCAGGGGTCGAAGGATCGACTATGGCTACACCTTC. Translated: CAIRGRRIDYGYTF.